The 20 T cell receptor beta chains listed next were all sequenced from one sample in a study of beta chain features in type 1 diabetes. Every isolated RNA sample was fully reverse transcribed, so sequencing captured expressed TCRB transcripts. TCRdb's copy holds only in-frame clones and misses some; the assay was immunoSEQ multiplex PCR. The sample lists about 180,000 clones, about 13% occurring once. Sequencing was performed on central memory CD4+ T cells from blood. These receptors were taken from a woman younger than 30 in good health.

CDR3 protein: CAFRPTSGSSHEQYF. The CDR3 DNA reads TGTGCCTTTCGACCCACTAGCGGGAGTTCCCACGAGCAGTACTTC. The rearrangement links TRBV30 to TRBJ2-7, with 11 bases matching TRBD2. Germline V gene sequence: CDR1 GTSNPN, CDR2 SVGIG (reference sequence). The CDR3 consists of 15 residues. V lost 7 bases to trimming and J lost 5 bases; unmatched junction nucleotides: 13.

The chain has TRBV28 and TRBJ2-5; D might be TRBD2 (5 bases). The CDR3 is made up of 16 amino acids. The germline gives CDR1 MDHEN, CDR2 SYDVKM. V was pared by 3 bases and J by 3 bases, with 17 bases between. This chain's CDR3 is CASSFGSSWWEETQYF. The CDR3 DNA sequence: TGTGCCAGCAGTTTCGGTTCTAGCTGGTGGGAAGAGACCCAGTACTTC.

The chain carries TRBV7-2 and TRBJ1-5; 11 nucleotides align to TRBD1. This CDR3 comprises 15 residues. Germline CDR1 is SGHTA and CDR2 is FQGNSA. Trimming took 5 bases from V and 4 from J; bases not matched to a gene: 4. CDR3 loop: CASSLGTGGNQPQHF. CDR3 DNA sequence: TGTGCCAGCAGCCTAGGGACAGGGGGTAATCAGCCCCAGCATTTT.

The V gene is TRBV9, the J gene TRBJ2-5; perhaps TRBD2 as D (6 bases). CDR3 length equals 15 residues. V lost 2 bases, J lost 4 bases, and 15 bases lay in between. Germline V gene sequence: CDR1 SGDLS, CDR2 YYNGEE. In DNA form, the CDR3 reads TGTGCCAGCAGCGTCGGAGGGCTACCGATAGAGACCCAGTACTTC. This codes for CASSVGGLPIETQYF.

This chain links TRBV29-1 with TRBJ2-7; D is uncertain. V shed 4 bases and J shed 5 bases, with 9 bases lying between them. Germline V gene data show CDR1 as SQVTM and CDR2 as ANQGSEA. The CDR3 length is 11 residues. The CDR3 spells CSVGSRDEQYF. The CDR3 DNA sequence: TGCAGCGTTGGTAGTCGGGACGAGCAGTACTTC.

The V and J genes are TRBV4-3 and TRBJ2-7; tentatively, D is TRBD1 (5 bases). Germline loops: CDR1 LGHNA, CDR2 YSLEER. The CDR3 spans 16 residues. V shed 1 base and J shed 0 bases, with 13 bases lying between them. The CDR3, as DNA: TGCGCCAGCAGCCAAGGGGTCACAGGCGGCTCCTACGAGCAGTACTTC. This encodes CASSQGVTGGSYEQYF.

This clone was detected a few times. CDR3 sequence (DNA): TGTGCCAGCAGCTTGGCAGGGCAGCAAGAGACCCAGTACTTC. This gives the protein CASSLAGQQETQYF. This chain connects TRBV7-2 to TRBJ2-5, with TRBD1 as a possible D gene (5 bases). The CDR3 is made up of 14 amino acids. In germline, CDR1 is SGHTA, CDR2 FQGNSA. The germline V and J ends were trimmed by 3 bases and 2 bases, with 10 bases remaining between them.

This clone has just a few counts. This sequence joins TRBV7-9 and TRBJ2-3; no clear D. V was cut by 1 base and J by 0 bases, with 5 bases left in between. The length of the CDR3 is 14 residues. CDR1 and CDR2 from the germline V gene are SEHNR and FQNEAQ (reference sequence). CDR3: CASSLDISTDTQYF. CDR3 DNA: TGTGCCAGCAGCTTAGACATAAGCACAGATACGCAGTATTTT.

This clone was seen a handful of times. CDR3 DNA sequence: TGTGCCAGCAGTGCACGGACTAGCGGGAGTGAGACCCAGTACTTC. Translation gives CASSARTSGSETQYF. The chain carries TRBV2 and TRBJ2-5; 13 bases line up with TRBD2. The V gene's germline CDR1 is SNHLY and CDR2 FYNNEI. V trimming: 4 bases; J trimming: 5 bases; junction bases outside the gene matches: 4. The CDR3 covers 15 residues.

This clone has only a few counts. The chain carries TRBV28 and TRBJ2-7; TRBD1 matches at 7 bases. V shed 9 bases, J shed 0 bases, and the junction held 8 bases outside the gene matches. The CDR3 totals 14 residues. Germline V gene lookup returns CDR1 MDHEN and CDR2 SYDVKM. In DNA form, the CDR3 reads TGTGCCAGTCGTACAGGGGCCCTCTCCTACGAGCAGTACTTC. It translates to CASRTGALSYEQYF.

A few counts support this clone. The J gene is TRBJ1-2, the V gene TRBV6-1; D uncertain. Trimming took off 11 bases at V and 8 bases at J, with 12 bases between the two ends. This CDR3 spans 10 amino acids. Germline CDR1 is MNHNS and CDR2 is SASEGT. The CDR3 region has the DNA TGTGCCCCCTCAGGTCGGGGCTACACCTTC. It yields the protein CAPSGRGYTF.

The genes are TRBV29-1 and TRBJ1-5; 7 nucleotides align to TRBD1. With V trimmed by 7 bases and J by 3 bases, 9 bases remained unmatched. Germline V CDR1 and CDR2: SQVTM, ANQGSEA. This CDR3 is 14 amino acids long. The chain's CDR3 is CSATEGAYNQPQHF. CDR3 nucleotides: TGCAGCGCTACAGAGGGGGCGTACAATCAGCCCCAGCATTTT.

This clone was found a few times. DNA for the CDR3: TGTGCCATCAGTGAAGGAGACTACCAAGAGACCCAGTACTTC. Translated: CAISEGDYQETQYF. The chain couples TRBV10-3 to TRBJ2-5; the D is unclear. Germline V gene data show CDR1 as ENHRY and CDR2 as SYGVKD. Trimming removed 3 bases at V and 0 bases at J, with 8 bases between. The CDR3 is made up of 14 amino acids.

V usage is TRBV28 and J usage is TRBJ1-2; D might be TRBD1 (5 bases). Trimming took 7 bases from V and 6 from J, leaving 18 bases between them. CDR1 is MDHEN and CDR2 is SYDVKM in the germline V gene. The CDR3 runs 14 residues. The CDR3: CASNDSGNYDGYTF. Written as DNA, the CDR3 is TGTGCCAGCAATGATTCAGGGAATTACGATGGCTACACCTTC.

The chain recombines TRBV28 with TRBJ2-1, with 8 bases that match TRBD2. Germline V gene lookup returns CDR1 MDHEN and CDR2 SYDVKM. Trimming removed 5 bases from V and 2 bases from J; junction bases left unmatched: 5. CDR3 size: 15 residues. Here the CDR3 reads CASSPPSGPYNEQFF. The CDR3, as DNA: TGTGCCAGCAGTCCCCCTAGCGGGCCCTACAATGAGCAGTTCTTC.

This clone was counted only a few times. The chain employs TRBV27 and TRBJ1-3, with D maybe TRBD1 (5 bases). V was shortened by 7 bases and J by 4 bases, with 17 bases between the two germline ends. This CDR3 region has 15 residues. CDR1 and CDR2 (germline): MNHEY, SMNVEV (reference sequence). CDR3 loop: CASTPTGGIGNTIYF. DNA for the CDR3: TGTGCCAGCACTCCCACGGGGGGGATCGGAAACACCATATATTTT.

This clone has only a few counts. J is TRBJ2-7 and V is TRBV11-2; D not certain. Trimming took 2 bases from V and 3 from J, leaving 5 bases between them. Germline CDR1 is SGHAT and CDR2 is FQNNGV. The CDR3 has 12 residues. The CDR3 DNA is TGTGCCAGCAGCTTATCCGGCTACGAGCAGTACTTC. Its protein is CASSLSGYEQYF.

J is TRBJ1-1 and V is TRBV15; D not resolved. The V gene lost 0 bases and the J gene lost 3 bases, with 11 bases spanning the gap. The CDR3 is made up of 15 amino acids. Germline lookup yields CDR1 LNHNV and CDR2 YYDKDF (reference sequence). In DNA, the CDR3 is TGTGCCACCAGCAGAGATCGTGCGGGTTACACTGAAGCTTTCTTT. The encoded protein is CATSRDRAGYTEAFF.

The chain employs TRBV28 and TRBJ2-7; 9 nucleotides align to TRBD1. The CDR3 covers 14 residues. Trimming cost V 6 bases and J 5 bases; bases outside gene matches: 8. Germline CDR1 MDHEN, CDR2 SYDVKM. CDR3 bases: TGTGCCAGCAGATCCGGGACAGGGTTAGACGAGCAGTACTTC. This encodes CASRSGTGLDEQYF.

The V call is TRBV5-1, the J call TRBJ1-1; D not resolved. The germline V gene encodes CDR1 SGHRS and CDR2 YFSETQ. The CDR3 has 14 amino acids. Deletions cut 0 bases from V and 1 base from J, with 7 bases between. The CDR3 nucleotides are TGCGCCAGCAGCTTGGTAGCCAGGAACACTGAAGCTTTCTTT. It encodes CASSLVARNTEAFF.